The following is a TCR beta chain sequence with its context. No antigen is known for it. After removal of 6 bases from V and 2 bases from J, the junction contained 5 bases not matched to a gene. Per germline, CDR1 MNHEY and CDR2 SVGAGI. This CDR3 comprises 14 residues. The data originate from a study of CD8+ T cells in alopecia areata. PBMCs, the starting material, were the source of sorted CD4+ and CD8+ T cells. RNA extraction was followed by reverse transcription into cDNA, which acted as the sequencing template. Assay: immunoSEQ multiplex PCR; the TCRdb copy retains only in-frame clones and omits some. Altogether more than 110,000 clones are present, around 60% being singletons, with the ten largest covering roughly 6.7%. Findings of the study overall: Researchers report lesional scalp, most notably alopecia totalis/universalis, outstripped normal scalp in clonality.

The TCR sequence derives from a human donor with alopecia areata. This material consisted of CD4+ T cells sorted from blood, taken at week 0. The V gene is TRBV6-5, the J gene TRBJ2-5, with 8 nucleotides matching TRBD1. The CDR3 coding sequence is TGTGCCAGCAGCCCCACAGGGGGGCAAGAGACCCAGTACTTC. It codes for CASSPTGGQETQYF.